This TCR beta chain was observed in a study of blood T cell repertoires in COVID-19. About the research overall: The United States, Italy and Spain provided the acute and convalescent COVID-19 samples. Sources were T cells, B-cell-depleted T cells, or PBMCs; the material itself was cDNA or gDNA.

The CDR3 spans 17 residues. Trimming at V came to 3 bases and at J to 2 bases, leaving 12 bases not matched to a gene. The germline gives CDR1 MNHNS, CDR2 SASEGT. Per the original data handling: Reference gene primer amplification in the assay estimated nucleated cell counts. Assay: immunoSEQ multiplex PCR; the TCRdb copy retains only in-frame clones and omits some. V and J calls and clone size are those listed in that table; D and trimming were worked out from the DNA. The top ten hold roughly 0.7% of the sample, which has under 250,000 clones, around nine tenths seen once. This clonotype was sampled from a man aged 35 to 55 with acute or convalescent COVID-19. The sample taken for sequencing was peripheral blood. The V gene is TRBV6-1, the J gene TRBJ2-7, with TRBD2 matching over 8 bases. Written as DNA, the CDR3 is TGTGCCAGCAGTGATCCGGAGGCGGGGGGCGTTACCTACGAGCAGTACTTC. It translates to CASSDPEAGGVTYEQYF.